These T cell receptor beta chains were read from a single sample in a study of blood T cells in healthy people across ages. TCRdb analysed the 5' RACE reads with MiXCR anew, one entry per CDR3 protein. The sample holds 800,000 to 950,000 distinct CDR3 sequences, 29% seen once. Separately, the same data were catalogued under a study of T cells of mothers and their children.

Sequenced material: blood. The receptors originated from a woman in her forties in good health. The CDR3 runs from the conserved cysteine through the conserved F or W. D genes are given only for firm matches. A clone size is listed for some rows: how often the clone was seen (once, few, many), or a class if it is expanded.

clone size	J gene	V gene	D gene	CDR3 DNA	CDR3 protein
NA	TRBJ2-7	TRBV6-2/TRBV6-3	TRBD1	TGTGCCAGCAGTCATACCGGGACAGGGGGAGGAGAGCAGTACTTC	CASSHTGTGGGEQYF
many	TRBJ2-1	TRBV5-5	TRBD1	TGTGCCAGCAGCTTAGGACAGGGGGACTACAATGAGCAGTTCTTC	CASSLGQGDYNEQFF
few	TRBJ1-1	TRBV6-6	NA	TGTGCCAGCAGGCCAGGAACTGAAGCTTTCTTT	CASRPGTEAFF
NA	TRBJ2-7	TRBV5-6	NA	TGTGCCAGCAGCTTGGAGGTTTGGGCGGGACAGAACTACGAGCAGTACTTC	CASSLEVWAGQNYEQYF
NA	TRBJ1-2	TRBV5-4	NA	TGTGCCAGCAGCTTGGTCCGCGGCGCTAACTATGGCTACACCTTC	CASSLVRGANYGYTF
NA	TRBJ2-5	TRBV20-1	NA	TGCAGTGCTAGTGGCGGGGACCCCTACGTGCAGTACTTC	CSASGGDPYVQYF
NA	TRBJ1-6	TRBV28	NA	TGTGCCAGCAGTTTATTCTTAGGGATGTCCTATAATTCACCCCTCCACTTT	CASSLFLGMSYNSPLHF
NA	TRBJ2-3	TRBV12-3/TRBV12-4	TRBD2	TGTGCCAGCAGTCCCGTCGCGGGGGGGCTCACAGATACGCAGTATTTT	CASSPVAGGLTDTQYF
NA	TRBJ1-1	TRBV27	NA	TGTGCCAGCAGTTTTGCAGGTCGTACGGCGATGGCTTTCTTT	CASSFAGRTAMAFF
NA	TRBJ1-2	TRBV28	NA	TGTGCCAGCATCCGGGGTATCGGCTATGGCTACACCTTC	CASIRGIGYGYTF
NA	TRBJ2-1	TRBV24-1	TRBD2	TGTGCCACCAGTGATTTGCGAGCGGGGGGTATTAATGAGCAGTTCTTC	CATSDLRAGGINEQFF
NA	TRBJ2-3	TRBV21-1	NA	TGTGCCAGCAGCCCTAGCAATGGGAGGGGGTTCGACGCAGATACGCAGTATTTT	CASSPSNGRGFDADTQYF
few	TRBJ2-1	TRBV20-1	NA	TGCAGTGCGCCGATCGGGGTCTACAATGAGCAGTTCTTC	CSAPIGVYNEQFF
NA	TRBJ1-2	TRBV27	NA	TGTGCCAGCAGCTTCAACCGGGCCCTCAAAAGGGACTATGGCTACACCTTC	CASSFNRALKRDYGYTF
few	TRBJ2-7	TRBV18	NA	TGTGCCAGCTCACCACGCTCTGCCTACGAGCAGTACTTC	CASSPRSAYEQYF
many	TRBJ2-7	TRBV7-6	NA	TGTGCCAGCAGCTCGAGTACAGGGTACGAGCAGTACTTC	CASSSSTGYEQYF
NA	TRBJ2-3	TRBV7-9	TRBD2	TGTGCCAGCAGCTCTCTCCCCGGCGGGGGGCCCCTAGGCACAGATACGCAGTATTTT	CASSSLPGGGPLGTDTQYF
many	TRBJ1-1	TRBV20-1	NA	TGCAGAACTCGACAGTTGACTGAAGCTTTCTTT	CRTRQLTEAFF
few	TRBJ1-6	TRBV7-2	NA	TGTGCCAGCAGCTCCCAGGGGAACTCACCCCTCCACTTT	CASSSQGNSPLHF
few	TRBJ1-4	TRBV5-1	NA	TGCGCCAGCAGACAGGACAGTACAACTAATGAAAAACTGTTTTTT	CASRQDSTTNEKLFF
few	TRBJ1-1	TRBV20-1	NA	TGCAGTTCCGTCAGGGTGGGGACTGAAGCTTTCTTT	CSSVRVGTEAFF
NA	TRBJ2-7	TRBV27	TRBD1	TGTGCCAGCAGTTTTGGGACAGCTGTATACGAGCAGTACTTC	CASSFGTAVYEQYF
NA	TRBJ2-3	TRBV12-3/TRBV12-4	NA	TGTGCCAGCTGCAGGGGAGCAGATGCGCAGTATTTT	CASCRGADAQYF
many	TRBJ1-2	TRBV18	NA	TGTGCCAGCTCACCACACCCGGGGACTAACTATGGCTACACCTTC	CASSPHPGTNYGYTF
many	TRBJ2-4	TRBV20-1	NA	TGCAGTGCTAGAGGGTCCGAGGGGGGGAAAAACATTCAGTACTTC	CSARGSEGGKNIQYF
NA	TRBJ2-3	TRBV4-2	NA	TGTGCCAGCAGCCAAGATGGGCAACCCACAGATACGCAGTATTTT	CASSQDGQPTDTQYF
NA	TRBJ2-1	TRBV7-2	TRBD2	TGTGCCAGCAGCCCAACCGAGAATAGCGGGGGGGTTTTAGCCTACAATGAGCAGTTCTTC	CASSPTENSGGVLAYNEQFF
NA	TRBJ2-7	TRBV28	NA	TGTGCCAGCATATCCGGGACGGGAACCTACGAGCAGTACTTC	CASISGTGTYEQYF
few	TRBJ1-1	TRBV9	NA	TGTGCCAGCAGCGTAGCGGGGGATACTGAAGCTTTCTTT	CASSVAGDTEAFF
NA	TRBJ1-4	TRBV19	NA	TGTGCCGGATCCCCGACGGCAACTAATGAAAAACTGTTTTTT	CAGSPTATNEKLFF
NA	TRBJ2-2	TRBV7-9	NA	TGTGCCAGCAGCCCCGGGACACCCGCCGGGGAGCTGTTTTTT	CASSPGTPAGELFF
NA	TRBJ1-1	TRBV4-3	NA	TGCGCCAGCAGCCAAGAAGCTGGGTACACTGAAGCTTTCTTT	CASSQEAGYTEAFF
many	TRBJ2-3	TRBV5-1	TRBD2	TGCGCCAGCAGCCTGGGGACTAGCGGACGCACAGATACGCAGTATTTT	CASSLGTSGRTDTQYF
NA	TRBJ2-5	TRBV28	TRBD2	TGTGCCAGCAGTCCGACTAGCGGGAAAAGCCGGGAGACCCAGTACTTC	CASSPTSGKSRETQYF
NA	TRBJ2-1	TRBV7-2	NA	TGTGCCAGCAGCGAGGGGTTTGGGTCCTACAATGAGCAGTTCTTC	CASSEGFGSYNEQFF
NA	TRBJ1-3	TRBV12-3/TRBV12-4	NA	TGTGCCAGCAGGATGGGGATCCCTGGAAACACCATATATTTT	CASRMGIPGNTIYF
many	TRBJ1-5	TRBV27	NA	TGTGCCAGCAGTTTATTAGCCAGCCCTAATCAGCCCCAGCATTTT	CASSLLASPNQPQHF
NA	TRBJ2-7	TRBV27	NA	TGTGCCAGCAGTCTTATCCTAGGGGGGGGGGCCCTCAACGAGCAGTACTTC	CASSLILGGGALNEQYF
few	TRBJ2-7	TRBV7-2	TRBD1	TGTGCCAGCAGCTTAGATGTGCCAGGCGGGACAGGTCACCACGAGCAGTACTTC	CASSLDVPGGTGHHEQYF
NA	TRBJ2-5	TRBV2	TRBD2	TGTGCCAGCAAGAGGGGGACTAGCTCTGTTGAGACCCAGTACTTC	CASKRGTSSVETQYF
once	TRBJ2-7	TRBV5-1	TRBD2	TGCGCCAGCAGCAAGGCTAGCGGGGACGCCCTCGAGCAGTACTTC	CASSKASGDALEQYF
many	TRBJ2-5	TRBV7-2	NA	TGTGCCAGCAGCCGAGGTGATCCGGGTCAAGAGACCCAGTACTTC	CASSRGDPGQETQYF